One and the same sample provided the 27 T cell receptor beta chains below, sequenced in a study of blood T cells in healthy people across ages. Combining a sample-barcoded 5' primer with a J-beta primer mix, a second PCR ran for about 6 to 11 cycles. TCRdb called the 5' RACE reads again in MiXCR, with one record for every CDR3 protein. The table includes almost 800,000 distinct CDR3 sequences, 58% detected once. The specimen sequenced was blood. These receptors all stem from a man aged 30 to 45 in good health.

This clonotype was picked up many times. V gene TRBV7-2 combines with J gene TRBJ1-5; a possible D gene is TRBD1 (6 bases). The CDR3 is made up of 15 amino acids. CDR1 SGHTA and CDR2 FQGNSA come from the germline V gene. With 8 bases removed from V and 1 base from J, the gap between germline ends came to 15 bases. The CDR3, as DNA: TGTGCCAGCGAGTCGGGGGGCTCGAGCAATCAGCCCCAGCATTTT. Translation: CASESGGSSNQPQHF.

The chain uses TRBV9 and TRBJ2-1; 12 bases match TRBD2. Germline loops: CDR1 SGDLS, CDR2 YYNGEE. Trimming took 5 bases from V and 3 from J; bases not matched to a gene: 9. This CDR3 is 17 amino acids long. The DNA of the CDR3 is TGTGCCAGCAGACCACCGGGACTAGCGGGCGGCTACAATGAGCAGTTCTTC. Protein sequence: CASRPPGLAGGYNEQFF. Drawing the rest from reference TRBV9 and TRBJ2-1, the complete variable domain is DSGVTQTPKHLITATGQRVTLRCSPRSGDLSVYWYQQSLDQGLQFLIQYYNGEERAKGNILERFSAQQFPDLHSELNLSSLELGDSALYFCASRPPGLAGGYNEQFFGPGTRLTVL.

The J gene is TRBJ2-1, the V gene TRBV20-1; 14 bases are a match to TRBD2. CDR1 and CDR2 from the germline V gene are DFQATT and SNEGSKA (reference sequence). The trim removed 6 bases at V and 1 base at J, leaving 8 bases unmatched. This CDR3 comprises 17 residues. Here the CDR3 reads CSAPGLAGEASYNEQFF. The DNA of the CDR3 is TGCAGTGCCCCGGGACTAGCGGGAGAGGCTTCCTACAATGAGCAGTTCTTC.

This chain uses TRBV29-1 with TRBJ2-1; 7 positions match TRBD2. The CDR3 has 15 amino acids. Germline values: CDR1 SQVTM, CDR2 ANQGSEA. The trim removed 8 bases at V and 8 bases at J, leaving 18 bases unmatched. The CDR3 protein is CSSFVSGGSRYEQFF. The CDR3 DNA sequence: TGCAGCTCCTTCGTTTCTGGCGGGAGCAGGTATGAGCAGTTCTTC.

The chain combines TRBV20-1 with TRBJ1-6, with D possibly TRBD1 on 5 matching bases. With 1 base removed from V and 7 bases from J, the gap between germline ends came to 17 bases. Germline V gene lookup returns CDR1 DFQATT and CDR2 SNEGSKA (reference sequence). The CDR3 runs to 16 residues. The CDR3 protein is CSARGSGLGLNSPLHF. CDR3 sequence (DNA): TGCAGTGCTAGAGGATCAGGGTTGGGTCTCAATTCACCCCTCCACTTT.

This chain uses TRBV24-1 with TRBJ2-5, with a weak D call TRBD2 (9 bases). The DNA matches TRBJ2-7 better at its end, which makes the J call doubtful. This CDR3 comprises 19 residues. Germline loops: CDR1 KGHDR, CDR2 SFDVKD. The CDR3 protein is CATSDPGDRPLAGLNEQYF. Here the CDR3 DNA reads TGTGCCACCAGTGATCCTGGGGACAGGCCGCTAGCGGGGTTGAACGAGCAGTACTTC.

CDR3: CASGDNHNYGYTF. The CDR3 DNA is TGTGCTAGTGGTGACAACCATAACTATGGCTACACCTTC. The rearrangement joins TRBV12-5 to TRBJ1-2; the D is unclear. Germline assignment: CDR1 LGHNT and CDR2 FRNRAP. V lost 5 bases, J lost 1 base, and 8 bases lay in between. The CDR3 length is 13 residues.

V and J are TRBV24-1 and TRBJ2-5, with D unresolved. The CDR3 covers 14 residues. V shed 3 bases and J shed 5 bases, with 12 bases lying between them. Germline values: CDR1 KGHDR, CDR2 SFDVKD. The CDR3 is CATSDDMVGETQYF. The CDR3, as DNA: TGTGCCACCAGTGATGACATGGTGGGGGAGACCCAGTACTTC.

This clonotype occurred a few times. The CDR3 protein is CASRDGGKETQYF. In DNA, the CDR3 is TGTGCCAGCAGGGACGGTGGAAAAGAGACCCAGTACTTC. The gene calls are TRBV19 and TRBJ2-5; the D gene could be TRBD1 or TRBD2 (5 bases each). The CDR3 has 13 residues. The germline V gene has CDR1 LNHDA and CDR2 SQIVND (reference sequence). V lost 9 bases to trimming and J lost 3 bases, with 14 bases between them.

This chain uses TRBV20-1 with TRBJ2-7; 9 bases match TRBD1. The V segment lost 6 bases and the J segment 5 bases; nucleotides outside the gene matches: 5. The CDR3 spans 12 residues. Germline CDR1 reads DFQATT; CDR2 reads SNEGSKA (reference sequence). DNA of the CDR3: TGCAGTGCCACGGACAGGGGACACGAGCAGTACTTC. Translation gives CSATDRGHEQYF.

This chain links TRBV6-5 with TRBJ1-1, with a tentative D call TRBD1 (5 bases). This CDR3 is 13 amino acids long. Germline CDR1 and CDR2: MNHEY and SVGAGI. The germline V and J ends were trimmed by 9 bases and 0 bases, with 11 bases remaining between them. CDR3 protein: CASKDTVNTEAFF. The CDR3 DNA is TGTGCCAGTAAGGACACCGTGAACACTGAAGCTTTCTTT.

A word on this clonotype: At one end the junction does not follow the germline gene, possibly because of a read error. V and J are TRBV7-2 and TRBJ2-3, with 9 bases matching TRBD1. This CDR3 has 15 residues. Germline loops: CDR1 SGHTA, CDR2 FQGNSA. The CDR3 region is CASGLDRDRVDTQYF. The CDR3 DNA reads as TGTGCCAGCGGCTTAGACAGGGACAGGGTTGATACGCAGTATTTT.

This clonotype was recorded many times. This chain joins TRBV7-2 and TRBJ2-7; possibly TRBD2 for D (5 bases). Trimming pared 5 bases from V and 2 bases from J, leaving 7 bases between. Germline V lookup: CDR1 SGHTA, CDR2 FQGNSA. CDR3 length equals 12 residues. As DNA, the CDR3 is TGTGCCAGCAGCAGCGGTCCCTACGAGCAGTACTTC. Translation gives CASSSGPYEQYF.

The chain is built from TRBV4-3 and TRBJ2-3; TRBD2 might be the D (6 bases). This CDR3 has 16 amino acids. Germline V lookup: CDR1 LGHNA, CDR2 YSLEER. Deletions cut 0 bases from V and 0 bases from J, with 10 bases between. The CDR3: CASSQDSLASTDTQYF. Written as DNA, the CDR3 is TGCGCCAGCAGCCAAGATTCACTAGCTAGCACAGATACGCAGTATTTT.

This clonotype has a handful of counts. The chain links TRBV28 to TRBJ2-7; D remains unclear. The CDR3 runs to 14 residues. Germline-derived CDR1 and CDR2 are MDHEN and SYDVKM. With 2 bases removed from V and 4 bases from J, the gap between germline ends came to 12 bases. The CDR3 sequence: CASSLELTSYEQYF. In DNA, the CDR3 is TGTGCCAGCAGTTTAGAATTGACGAGTTACGAGCAGTACTTC. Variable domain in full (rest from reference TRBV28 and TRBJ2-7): DVKVTQSSRYLVKRTGEKVFLECVQDMDHENMFWYRQDPGLGLRLIYFSYDVKMKEKGDIPEGYSVSREKKERFSLILESASTNQTSMYLCASSLELTSYEQYFGPGTRLTVT.

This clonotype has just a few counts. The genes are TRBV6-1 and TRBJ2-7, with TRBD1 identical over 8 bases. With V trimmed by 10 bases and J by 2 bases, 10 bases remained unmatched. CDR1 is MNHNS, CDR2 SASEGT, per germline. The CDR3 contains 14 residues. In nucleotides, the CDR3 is TGTGCCACTATCCCGGACAGGGCAGCCTACGAGCAGTACTTC. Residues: CATIPDRAAYEQYF.

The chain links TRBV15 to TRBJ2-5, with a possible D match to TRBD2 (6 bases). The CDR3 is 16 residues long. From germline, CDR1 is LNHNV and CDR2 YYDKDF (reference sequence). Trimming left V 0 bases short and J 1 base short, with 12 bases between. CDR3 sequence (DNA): TGTGCCACCAGCAGAGATCGAGCGGGCTCCCAAGAGACCCAGTACTTC. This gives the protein CATSRDRAGSQETQYF.

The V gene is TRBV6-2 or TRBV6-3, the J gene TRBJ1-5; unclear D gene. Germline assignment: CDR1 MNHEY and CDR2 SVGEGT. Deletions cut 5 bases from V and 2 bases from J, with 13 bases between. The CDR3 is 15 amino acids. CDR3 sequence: CASSGRTVGNQPQHF. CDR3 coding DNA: TGTGCCAGCAGTGGGAGGACCGTGGGCAATCAGCCCCAGCATTTT.

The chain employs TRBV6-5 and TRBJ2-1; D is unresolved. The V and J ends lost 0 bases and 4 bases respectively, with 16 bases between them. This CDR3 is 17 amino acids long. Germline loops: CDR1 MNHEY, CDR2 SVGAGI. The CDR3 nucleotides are TGTGCCAGCAGTTACTCGGCCGCCCCGGGCCTGTACAATGAGCAGTTCTTC. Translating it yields CASSYSAAPGLYNEQFF.

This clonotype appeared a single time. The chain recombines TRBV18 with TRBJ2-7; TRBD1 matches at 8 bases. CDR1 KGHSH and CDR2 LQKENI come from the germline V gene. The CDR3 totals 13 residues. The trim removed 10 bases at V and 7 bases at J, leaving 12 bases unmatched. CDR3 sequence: CATGGQGAEEQYF. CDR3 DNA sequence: TGTGCCACCGGGGGTCAGGGGGCGGAGGAGCAGTACTTC.

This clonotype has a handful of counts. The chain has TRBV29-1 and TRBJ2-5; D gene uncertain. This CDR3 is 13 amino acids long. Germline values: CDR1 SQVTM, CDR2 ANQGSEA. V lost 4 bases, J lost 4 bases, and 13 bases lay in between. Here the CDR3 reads CSVAPTDGETQYF. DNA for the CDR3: TGCAGCGTTGCCCCAACAGACGGAGAGACCCAGTACTTC.

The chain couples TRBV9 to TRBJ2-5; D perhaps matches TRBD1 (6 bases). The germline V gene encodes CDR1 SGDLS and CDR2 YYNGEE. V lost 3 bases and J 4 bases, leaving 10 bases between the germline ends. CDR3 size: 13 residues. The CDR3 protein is CASSARQAETQYF. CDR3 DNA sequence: TGTGCCAGCAGCGCGCGACAGGCAGAGACCCAGTACTTC.

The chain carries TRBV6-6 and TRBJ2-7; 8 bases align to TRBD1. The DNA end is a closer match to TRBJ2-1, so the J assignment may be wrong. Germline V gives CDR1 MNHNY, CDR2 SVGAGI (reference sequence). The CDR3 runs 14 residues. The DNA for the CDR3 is TGTGCCAGCGGCCGGACAGGGTCAACCTACGAGCAGTTCTTC. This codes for CASGRTGSTYEQFF.

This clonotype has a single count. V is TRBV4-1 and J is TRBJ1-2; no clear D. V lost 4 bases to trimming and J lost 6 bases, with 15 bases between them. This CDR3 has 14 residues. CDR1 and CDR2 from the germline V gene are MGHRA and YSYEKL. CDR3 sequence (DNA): TGCGCCAGCAGCCCCGTCACAGTGAGGGATGGCTACACCTTC. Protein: CASSPVTVRDGYTF.

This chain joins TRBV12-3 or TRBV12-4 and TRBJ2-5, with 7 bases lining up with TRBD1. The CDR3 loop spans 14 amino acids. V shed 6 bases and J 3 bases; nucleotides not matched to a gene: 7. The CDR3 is CASSPLTGEETQYF. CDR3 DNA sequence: TGTGCCAGCAGCCCTCTAACAGGGGAAGAGACCCAGTACTTC.

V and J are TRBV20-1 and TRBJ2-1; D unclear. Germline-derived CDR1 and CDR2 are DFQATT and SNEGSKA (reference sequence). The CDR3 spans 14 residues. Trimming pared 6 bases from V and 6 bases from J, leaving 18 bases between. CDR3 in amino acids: CSAKESRGFNEQFF. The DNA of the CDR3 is TGCAGTGCAAAGGAGTCTAGAGGCTTCAATGAGCAGTTCTTC.

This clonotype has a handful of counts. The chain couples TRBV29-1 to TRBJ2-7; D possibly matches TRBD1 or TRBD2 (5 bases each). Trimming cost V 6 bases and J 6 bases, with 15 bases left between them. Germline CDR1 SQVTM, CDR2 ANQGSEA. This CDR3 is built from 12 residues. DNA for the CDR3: TGCAGCGTACTCCAGGGAGTTGGCGAGCAGTACTTC. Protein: CSVLQGVGEQYF.